This T cell receptor (beta chain) is from a study of blood T cell repertoires in COVID-19. The CDR3 contains 16 residues. V was pared by 4 bases and J by 2 bases, with 16 bases between. CDR1 and CDR2 from the germline V gene are SEHNR and FQNEAQ (reference sequence). Profiling relied on immunoSEQ multiplex PCR, and the TCRdb table lists in-frame clones only, not all of them. The sample yields 180,000 or so clones, less than 85% seen once. The source material was peripheral blood. V gene TRBV7-9 combines with J gene TRBJ2-3; a weak D match, TRBD2 (7 bases). This TCR came from a man aged 50 to 59 who had recovered from COVID-19. The CDR3 DNA is TGTGCCAGCAGCTCCCGCCGGGGGGCTGCCACAGATACGCAGTATTTT. This translates into CASSSRRGAATDTQYF. Filled out from reference TRBV7-9 and TRBJ2-3, the complete variable domain reads DTGVSQNPRHKITKRGQNVTFRCDPISEHNRLYWYRQTLGQGPEFLTYFQNEAQLEKSRLLSDRFSAERPKGSFSTLEIQRTEQGDSAMYLCASSSRRGAATDTQYFGPGTRLTVL.